This T cell receptor (beta chain) emerged from a study of cytomegalovirus exposure and HLA in healthy donors. Findings and caveats of the study: Earlier analysis found most TCR beta V segments productive about 90% or about 30% of the time. Per a later analysis, approximately 16,000 TCR beta sequences showed association with HLA alleles at 0.05 false discovery rate.

Concerning this clone itself: Its specificity is unknown.

CDR1 and CDR2 from the germline V gene are MNHEY and SVGAGI. The ends lost 6 bases at V and 5 bases at J; junction bases unmatched: 7. CDR3 length: 14 residues. The PCR made use of 60 Vbeta and 13 Jbeta primers. The data were produced by immunoSEQ multiplex PCR, yet TCRdb's version contains in-frame clones alone and is incomplete. The sample carries 200,000 or so clones, approximately 88% recorded once. The clonotype was recovered from a woman aged 45-65 years in good health and CMV-seropositive. The chain joins TRBV6-5 to TRBJ2-1; 7 positions agree with TRBD1. The sequencing input was PBMCs. CDR3 sequence reads: CASSRPRGNNEQFF. DNA for the CDR3: TGTGCCAGCAGCCGACCCAGGGGGAACAATGAGCAGTTCTTC.